The present entry profiles one TCR beta chain with its context. No antigen is known for it. Trimming pared 8 bases from V and 2 bases from J, leaving 13 bases between. Germline V gene lookup returns CDR1 MNHEY and CDR2 SVGAGI. The CDR3 sequence is 14 residues long. The entry originates in a study of cytomegalovirus exposure and HLA in healthy donors. On the study more broadly: For the roughly 370 genotyped donors, roughly 80% fell within the Caucasian-associated ancestry cluster. Regarding the study as a whole: Later analysis identified about 18,000 TCR beta sequences associated with HLA alleles, using a false discovery rate threshold of 0.05.

The PCR had 60 Vbeta and 13 Jbeta primers. The assay was immunoSEQ multiplex PCR, and TCRdb's table has in-frame clones only and misses some. Of under 200,000 clones in the sample, about 80% were seen once. The sequenced sample consisted of PBMCs. The V gene is TRBV6-5, the J gene TRBJ2-1, with a possible D match to TRBD2 (5 bases). The receptor was derived from a man aged 50 to 59 in good health and CMV-seropositive. The CDR3 sequence is CASFRGKTYNEQFF. The CDR3 DNA is TGTGCCAGCTTCCGGGGTAAGACCTACAATGAGCAGTTCTTC.